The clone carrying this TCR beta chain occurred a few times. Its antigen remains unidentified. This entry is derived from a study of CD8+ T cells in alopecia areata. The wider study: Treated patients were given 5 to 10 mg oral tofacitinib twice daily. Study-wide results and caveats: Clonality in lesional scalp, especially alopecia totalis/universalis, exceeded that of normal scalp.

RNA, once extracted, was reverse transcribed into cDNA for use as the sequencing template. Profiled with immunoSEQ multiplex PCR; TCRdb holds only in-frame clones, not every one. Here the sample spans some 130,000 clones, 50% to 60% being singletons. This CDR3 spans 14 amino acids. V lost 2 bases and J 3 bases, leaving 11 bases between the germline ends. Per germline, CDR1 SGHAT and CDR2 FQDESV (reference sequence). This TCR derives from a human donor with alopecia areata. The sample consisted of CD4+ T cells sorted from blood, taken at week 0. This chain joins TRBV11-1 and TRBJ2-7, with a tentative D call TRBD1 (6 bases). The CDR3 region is CASSLQQGLYEQYF. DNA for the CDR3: TGTGCCAGCAGCTTACAACAGGGCCTCTACGAGCAGTACTTC.